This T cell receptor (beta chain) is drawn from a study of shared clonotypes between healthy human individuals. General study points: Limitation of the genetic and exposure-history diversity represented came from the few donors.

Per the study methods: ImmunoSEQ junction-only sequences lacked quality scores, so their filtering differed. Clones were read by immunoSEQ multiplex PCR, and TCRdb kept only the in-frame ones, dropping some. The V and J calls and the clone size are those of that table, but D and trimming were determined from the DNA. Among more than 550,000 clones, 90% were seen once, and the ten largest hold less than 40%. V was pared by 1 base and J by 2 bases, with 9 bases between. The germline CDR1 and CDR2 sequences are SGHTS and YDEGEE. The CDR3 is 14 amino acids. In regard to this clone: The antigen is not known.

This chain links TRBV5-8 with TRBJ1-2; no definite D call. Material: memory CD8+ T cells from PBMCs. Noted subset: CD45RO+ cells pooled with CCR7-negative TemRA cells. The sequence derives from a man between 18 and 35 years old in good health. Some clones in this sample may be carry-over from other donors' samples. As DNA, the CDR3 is TGTGCCAGCAGCTTGAATGGGATGAACTATGGCTACACCTTC. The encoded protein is CASSLNGMNYGYTF.